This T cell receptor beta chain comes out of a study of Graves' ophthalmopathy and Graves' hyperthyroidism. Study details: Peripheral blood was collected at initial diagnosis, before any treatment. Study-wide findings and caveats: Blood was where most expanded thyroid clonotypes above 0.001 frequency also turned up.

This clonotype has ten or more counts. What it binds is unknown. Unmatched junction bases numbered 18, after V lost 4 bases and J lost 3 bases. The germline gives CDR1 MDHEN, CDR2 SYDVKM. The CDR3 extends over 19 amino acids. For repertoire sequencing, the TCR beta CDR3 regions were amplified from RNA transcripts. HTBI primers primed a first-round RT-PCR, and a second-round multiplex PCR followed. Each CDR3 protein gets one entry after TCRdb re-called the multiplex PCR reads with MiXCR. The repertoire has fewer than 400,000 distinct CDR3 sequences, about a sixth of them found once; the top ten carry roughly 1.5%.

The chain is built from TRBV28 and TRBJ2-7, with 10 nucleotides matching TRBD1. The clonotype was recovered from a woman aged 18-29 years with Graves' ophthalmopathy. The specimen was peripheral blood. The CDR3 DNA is TGTGCCAGCAGTTCCAGACTCCCGGGACAGGGGTCCCCACACTACGAGCAGTACTTC. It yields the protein CASSSRLPGQGSPHYEQYF.